What follows is one T cell receptor beta chain and its context. No antigen is known for it. Trimming took 5 bases from V and 3 from J, leaving 14 bases between them. CDR3 length equals 14 residues. Germline V gene sequence: CDR1 SGHTA, CDR2 FQGNSA. These data originate in a study of cytomegalovirus exposure and HLA in healthy donors. Separate from the 666-subject first cohort was the roughly 120-subject validation cohort, to which the donors belonged. Clones were read by immunoSEQ multiplex PCR, and TCRdb kept only the in-frame ones, dropping some. Among roughly 130,000 clones, roughly nine tenths were seen once, and the ten largest hold 9%. Study-wide findings and caveats: The authors listed around 150 TCR beta chains as cytomegalovirus-associated. First-cohort TCR clusters tended to co-occur in the 90 to 150 validation repertoires, a later analysis found. Rare TCR sequences dominated, though some public TCRs recurred in many donors.

Sequenced material: PBMCs. The chain combines TRBV7-2 with TRBJ2-7, with D tentatively TRBD1 (5 bases). The source of this sequence is a woman aged 18-29 years in good health and CMV-seropositive. Here the CDR3 reads CASSRATGDYEQYF. In DNA form, the CDR3 reads TGTGCCAGCAGCCGGGCCACAGGAGACTACGAGCAGTACTTC.